This T cell receptor (beta chain) was recorded in a study of shared clonotypes between healthy human individuals (dated by TCRdb to 2018 to 2020). As for the study more broadly: The cohort included three men and a couple of women between 18 and 49 years of age. For each donor, three plates each were used for CD4 naive and CD4 memory, two plates were used for CD8 naive, and one plate was used for CD8 memory. Blood TCR repertoires of about five healthy adults were deeply sequenced to estimate repertoire size and the extent of clonotype sharing between individuals. Different laboratories and diverse techniques were used to prepare libraries and sequence TCR repertoires, to increase sequencing depth and limit assay-specific biases. Per donor, leukapheresis produced somewhere between about 0.94 and 9 billion PBMCs.

General conclusions and limits of the study: Naive subsets generally had larger estimated clonotype richness than memory subsets. Based on pairwise subsampling, the degree of clonotype sharing among donors was expected to be affected by sequencing depth. Only blood was sampled, and tissue TCR repertoires likely differ from those in blood. The genetic and exposure-history diversity represented was limited by the small number of donors. Compared with non-shared clonotypes, the clonotypes found in all four sorted-subset donors had higher generation probabilities. When four donors were compared, the shared fraction of clonotypes was roughly 4.8% for naive CD4, over 3% for naive CD8, roughly 2.5% for memory CD4, and under 0.5% for memory CD8. Even with the large sequencing depth, rarefaction of the sorted-subset datasets indicated that sequencing was incomplete.

About this clone itself: No cognate antigen has been identified for it. The input lacks base qualities; no much larger clone sits a single base away.

Using the deep immunoSEQ assay, TCR CDR3 regions were amplified from genomic DNA by multiplex PCR. Genomic DNA extracted from each cell subset was distributed evenly over all wells of several immunoSEQ 96-well plates, and each plate served as one replicate. For sorted subsets, each replicate PCR was loaded with approximately 200 ng genomic DNA, equivalent to 30,000 or so T cell genomes. Purified libraries were measured with a Qubit 3.0 fluorometer, size-checked on a Bioanalyzer 2100, and measured again with the KAPA Library Quantification kit. Every immunoSEQ 96-well plate was sequenced on a dedicated single-read 150-cycle Illumina NextSeq 550 flow cell. On the study's bioinformatics: Because the immunoSEQ output held only junctional sequences and lacked quality scores, the filtering could not match the filtering applied to full-length reads. To assign V/J genes and CDR3, sequences were annotated against IMGT germline references using PyIR, a Python wrapper for IgBLAST v1.9. Reads were removed for weak V/J assignments (E-value above 1e-6), missing CDR3, stop codons, out-of-frame junctions, or ambiguous translated residues. V3J clonotypes were defined as sequences sharing an identical inferred V gene, J gene, and CDR3 amino acid sequence. Percentage overlap between repertoires was computed as shared unique clonotypes divided by the size of the smaller repertoire. Repertoire richness was assessed with RTK rarefaction, the Chao1 estimator, and Recon v2.1 estimates of unobserved clonotypes. OLGA was used to compute generation probabilities for all TCRbeta clonotypes that the gDNA method yielded from a few donors. This immuneACCESS table, as held by TCRdb, lists in-frame sequences with V and J called but not all clones. Of the missing ones, under half trace to an unresolved V gene in checked studies; the others have no known cause. The V and J calls and clone size are taken from that table; D and trimming were inferred from the DNA. This sample is represented by some 2,100,000 clones; around 95% of them were singletons. The ten largest clonotypes hold approximately 0.13% of the sample.

The donors were healthy, HIV-negative adults who had no recently reported acute infections or vaccinations. Every donor was a Caucasian adult living in Nashville, Tennessee, USA. CD4+ T cells were enriched through magnetic negative selection, after which naive cells were positively selected on CD45RA and the remaining negative fraction served as the memory subset. Blood was collected by leukapheresis, and PBMCs were isolated by Ficoll-Histopaque density gradient centrifugation and then cryopreserved in liquid nitrogen vapor phase. Purity and quantity of every magnetically sorted T cell population were checked by analytical flow cytometry. From each sorted fraction, genomic DNA was isolated and quantified by UV absorbance on a Nanodrop 2000c. V is pruned by 2 bases and J by 5 bases, leaving 5 bases of the junction without a gene match. The CDR3 contains 15 residues, cysteine and phenylalanine counted. Just CDR3 DNA is preserved here, 45 bases in frame from base 1. The germline V gene supplies CDR1 MNHEY and CDR2 SVGAGI.

The sequenced material came from naive CD4+ T cells sorted from blood. The cell subset or site label here, explained by the study, means: CD45RA+ positively selected. The rearranged segments are TRBV6-5 and TRBJ2-5, and 10 junction bases match TRBD2. This TCR came from a man aged 18 to 29 in good health. The sequence in DNA is TGTGCCAGCAGTTACGAGCGGGGGGGCCGGGAGACCCAGTACTTC. Protein translation: CASSYERGGRETQYF.